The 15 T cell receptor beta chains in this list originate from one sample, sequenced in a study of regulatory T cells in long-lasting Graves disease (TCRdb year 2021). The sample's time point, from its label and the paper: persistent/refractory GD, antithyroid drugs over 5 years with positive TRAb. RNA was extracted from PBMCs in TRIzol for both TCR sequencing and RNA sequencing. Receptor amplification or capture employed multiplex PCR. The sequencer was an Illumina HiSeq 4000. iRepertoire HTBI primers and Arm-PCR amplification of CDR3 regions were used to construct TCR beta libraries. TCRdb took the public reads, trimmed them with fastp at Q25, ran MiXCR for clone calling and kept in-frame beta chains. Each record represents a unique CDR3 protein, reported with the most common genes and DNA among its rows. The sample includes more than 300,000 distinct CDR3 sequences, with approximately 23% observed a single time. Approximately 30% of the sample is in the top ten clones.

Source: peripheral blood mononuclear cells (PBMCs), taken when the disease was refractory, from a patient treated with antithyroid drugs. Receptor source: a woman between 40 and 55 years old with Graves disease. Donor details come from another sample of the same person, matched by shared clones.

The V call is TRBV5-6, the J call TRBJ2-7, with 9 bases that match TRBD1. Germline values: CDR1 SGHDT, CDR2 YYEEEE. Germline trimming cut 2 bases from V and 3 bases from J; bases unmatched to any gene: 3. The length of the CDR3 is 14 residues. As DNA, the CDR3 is TGTGCCAGCAGCTTCGGACAGGGGTACTACGAGCAGTACTTC. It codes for CASSFGQGYYEQYF.

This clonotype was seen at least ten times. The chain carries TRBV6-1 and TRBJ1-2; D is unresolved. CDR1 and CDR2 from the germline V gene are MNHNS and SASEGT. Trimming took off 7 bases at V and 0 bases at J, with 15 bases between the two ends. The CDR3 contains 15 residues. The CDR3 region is CASNKLAGTNYGYTF. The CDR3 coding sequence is TGTGCCAGCAACAAACTAGCAGGAACTAACTATGGCTACACCTTC.

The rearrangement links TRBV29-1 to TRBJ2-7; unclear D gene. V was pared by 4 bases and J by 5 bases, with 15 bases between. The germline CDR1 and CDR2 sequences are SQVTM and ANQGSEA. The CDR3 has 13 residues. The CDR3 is CSVAQQELDEQYF. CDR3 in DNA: TGCAGCGTTGCCCAGCAGGAGCTAGACGAGCAGTACTTC.

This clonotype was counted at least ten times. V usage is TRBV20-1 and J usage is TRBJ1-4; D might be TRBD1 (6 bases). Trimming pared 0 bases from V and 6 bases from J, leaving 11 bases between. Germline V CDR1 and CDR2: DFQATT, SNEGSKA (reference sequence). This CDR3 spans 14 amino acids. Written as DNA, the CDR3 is TGCAGTGCTAGAGATGGGGCAGGGGATGAAAAACTGTTTTTT. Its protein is CSARDGAGDEKLFF.

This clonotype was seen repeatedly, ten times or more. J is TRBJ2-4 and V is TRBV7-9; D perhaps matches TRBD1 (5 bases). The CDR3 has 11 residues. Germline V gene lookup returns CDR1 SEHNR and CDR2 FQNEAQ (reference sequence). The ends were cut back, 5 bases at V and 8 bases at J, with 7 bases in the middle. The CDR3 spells CASSRGYIQYF. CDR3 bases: TGTGCCAGCAGCAGGGGATACATTCAGTACTTC.

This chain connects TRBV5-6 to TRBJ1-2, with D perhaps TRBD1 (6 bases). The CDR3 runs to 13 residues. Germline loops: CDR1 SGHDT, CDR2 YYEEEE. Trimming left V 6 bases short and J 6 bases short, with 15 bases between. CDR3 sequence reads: CASNFGGRDGYTF. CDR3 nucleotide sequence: TGTGCCAGCAACTTTGGGGGGCGGGATGGCTACACCTTC.

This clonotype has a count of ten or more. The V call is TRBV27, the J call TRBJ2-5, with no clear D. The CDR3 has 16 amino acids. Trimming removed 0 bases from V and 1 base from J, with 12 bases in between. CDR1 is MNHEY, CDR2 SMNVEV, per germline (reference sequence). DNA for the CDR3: TGTGCCAGCAGTTTATCGAGTTCAACGAGCCAAGAGACCCAGTACTTC. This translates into CASSLSSSTSQETQYF.

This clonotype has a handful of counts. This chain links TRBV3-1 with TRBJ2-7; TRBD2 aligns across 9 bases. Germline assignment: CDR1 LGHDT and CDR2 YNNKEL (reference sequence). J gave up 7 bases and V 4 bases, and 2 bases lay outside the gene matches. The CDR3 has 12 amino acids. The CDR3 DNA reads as TGTGCCAGCAGCCCGCTAGCGGGGGAGCAGTACTTC. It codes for CASSPLAGEQYF.

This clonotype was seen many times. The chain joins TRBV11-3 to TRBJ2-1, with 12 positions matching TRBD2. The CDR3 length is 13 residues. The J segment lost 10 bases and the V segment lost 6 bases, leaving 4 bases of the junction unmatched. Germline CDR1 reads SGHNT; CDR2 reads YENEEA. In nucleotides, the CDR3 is TGTGCCAGCAGTCCAGGACTAGCGGGGGAGCAGTTCTTC. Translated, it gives CASSPGLAGEQFF.

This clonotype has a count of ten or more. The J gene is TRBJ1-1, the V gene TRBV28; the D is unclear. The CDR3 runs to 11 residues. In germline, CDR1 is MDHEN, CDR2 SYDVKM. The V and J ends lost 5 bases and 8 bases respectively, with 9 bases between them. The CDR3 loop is CASSPDIEAFF. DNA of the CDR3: TGTGCCAGCAGTCCCGATATAGAAGCTTTCTTT.

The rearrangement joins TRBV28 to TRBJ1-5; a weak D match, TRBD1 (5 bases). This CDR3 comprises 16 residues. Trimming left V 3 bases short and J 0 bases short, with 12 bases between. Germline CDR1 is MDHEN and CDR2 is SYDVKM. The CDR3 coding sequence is TGTGCCAGCAGTTTTGAGGGGACTCATAGCAATCAGCCCCAGCATTTT. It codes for CASSFEGTHSNQPQHF.

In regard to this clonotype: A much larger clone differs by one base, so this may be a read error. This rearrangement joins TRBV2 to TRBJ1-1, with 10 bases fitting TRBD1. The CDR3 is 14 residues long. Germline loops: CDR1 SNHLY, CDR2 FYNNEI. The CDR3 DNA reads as TGTGCCAGCAGGGGGGGACAGGGGAACACTGAAGCTCTCTTT. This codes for CASRGGQGNTEALF.

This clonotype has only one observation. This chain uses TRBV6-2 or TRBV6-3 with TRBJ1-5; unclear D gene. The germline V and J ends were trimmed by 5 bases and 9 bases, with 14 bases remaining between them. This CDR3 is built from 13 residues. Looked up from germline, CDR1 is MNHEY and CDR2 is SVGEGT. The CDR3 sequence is CASSEAKELPQHF. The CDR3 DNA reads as TGTGCCAGCAGTGAAGCTAAGGAGCTGCCCCAGCATTTT.

In DNA, the CDR3 is TGTGCCAGCAGCAAACAGGGGTGGTACGAGCAGTACTTC. Residues: CASSKQGWYEQYF. The V and J genes are TRBV5-6 and TRBJ2-7, with 7 bases that match TRBD1. This CDR3 is 13 amino acids long. Germline trimming cut 4 bases from V and 4 bases from J; bases unmatched to any gene: 5. The germline V gene has CDR1 SGHDT and CDR2 YYEEEE.

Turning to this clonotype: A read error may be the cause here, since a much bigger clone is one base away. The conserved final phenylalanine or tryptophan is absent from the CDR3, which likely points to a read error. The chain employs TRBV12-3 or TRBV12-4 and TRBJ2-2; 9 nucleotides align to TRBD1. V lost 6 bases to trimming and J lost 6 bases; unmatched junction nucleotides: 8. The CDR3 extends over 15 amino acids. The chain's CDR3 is CASSPGTGWAGELFL. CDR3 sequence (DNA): TGTGCCAGCAGCCCCGGGACAGGGTGGGCCGGGGAGCTGTTTCTT.